This TCR beta chain was captured by sequencing in a study of blood T cell repertoires in COVID-19. Germline CDR1 SGHRS, CDR2 YFSETQ. This CDR3 comprises 16 residues. Trimming cost V 2 bases and J 0 bases; bases outside gene matches: 8. Measured with immunoSEQ multiplex PCR; TCRdb has only the in-frame clones, and not every one. The profile shows 250,000 to 350,000 clones, 84% of them singletons. Sequencing was carried out using peripheral blood. This clonotype was sampled from a human donor with COVID-19, enrolled during active disease. The donor label of this sample is uncertain. The chain employs TRBV5-1 and TRBJ2-7, with 7 bases that match TRBD2. The CDR3 DNA reads TGCGCCAGCAGCTTATGGGGGACTAACCCCTCCTACGAGCAGTACTTC. Translated: CASSLWGTNPSYEQYF.